A selection of T cell receptor beta chains follows, all from one sample in a study of beta chain features in type 1 diabetes. Produced via immunoSEQ multiplex PCR; TCRdb's table is partial and in-frame only. The sample lists about 360,000 clones, around 12% occurring once. The sample was naive CD4+ T cells from blood. These receptors came from a man younger than 35 in good health. Each CDR3 is given with its conserved first and last residue. A D gene is named only where the DNA matches it firmly. Not every row has a clone size; where given, it reads once, few, many or a size class.

V	size	D	J	CDR3	DNA
TRBV9	-	TRBD2	TRBJ2-6	CASSPNPGGSSGANVLTF	TGTGCCAGCAGCCCAAATCCGGGGGGGAGCTCTGGGGCCAACGTCCTGACTTTC
TRBV30	few	-	TRBJ1-2	CAWSGQGSGYTF	TGTGCCTGGAGTGGGCAGGGCTCCGGCTACACCTTC
TRBV6-6	-	-	TRBJ2-7	CASRGRQRTSYEQYF	TGTGCCAGCAGGGGGAGGCAGAGGACCTCCTACGAGCAGTACTTC
TRBV18	few	-	TRBJ1-2	CASSPPGEGLGYTF	TGTGCCAGCTCACCACCGGGTGAAGGACTAGGCTACACCTTC
TRBV9	few	-	TRBJ2-3	CASSVSGSTNTQYF	TGTGCCAGCAGCGTGAGCGGTAGCACTAATACGCAGTATTTT
TRBV28	-	-	TRBJ1-1	CASSLQLGGTEAFF	TGTGCCAGCAGTTTACAGTTAGGGGGTACTGAAGCTTTCTTT
TRBV28	-	-	TRBJ1-2	CAIPHQGSGEYGYTF	TGTGCCATCCCGCATCAAGGTTCGGGGGAGTATGGCTACACCTTC
TRBV5-1	-	-	TRBJ1-1	CASSLDEGRDTEAFF	TGCGCCAGCAGCTTGGATGAGGGCCGGGACACTGAAGCTTTCTTT
TRBV6-5	few	TRBD1	TRBJ1-2	CASSRRGLVDGYTF	TGTGCCAGCAGTCGGAGGGGGCTCGTCGATGGCTACACCTTC
TRBV5-8	-	TRBD2	TRBJ2-7	CASKTNSLAGRNEQYF	TGTGCCAGCAAGACAAACTCTCTAGCGGGTAGGAACGAGCAGTACTTC
TRBV7-2	few	-	TRBJ2-7	CASSLVVPYEQYF	TGTGCCAGCAGCTTAGTAGTCCCCTACGAGCAGTACTTC
TRBV5-5	-	TRBD1	TRBJ2-1	CASSFTQGSYNEQFF	TGTGCCAGCAGCTTCACACAGGGGTCCTACAATGAGCAGTTCTTC
TRBV6-5	-	-	TRBJ1-1	CASSYSRGRSEAFF	TGTGCCAGCAGTTATAGCAGGGGAAGGTCTGAAGCTTTCTTT
TRBV30	-	TRBD1	TRBJ1-6	CAWSEWTGYNSPLHF	TGTGCCTGGAGTGAATGGACAGGGTATAATTCACCCCTCCACTTT
TRBV4-1	-	TRBD1	TRBJ2-2	CASSLRQGAGSAGELFF	TGCGCCAGCAGCCTCAGACAGGGGGCAGGTTCGGCCGGGGAGCTGTTTTTT
TRBV5-1	-	TRBD2	TRBJ2-5	CASATSGGQETQYF	TGCGCCAGCGCCACTAGCGGGGGACAAGAGACCCAGTACTTC
TRBV6-6	few	-	TRBJ1-1	CASSPLRGTEAFF	TGTGCCAGCAGTCCCCTAAGGGGGACTGAAGCTTTCTTT
TRBV29-1	many	TRBD2	TRBJ2-1	CSVDRAGGGEQFF	TGCAGCGTTGACAGGGCGGGAGGGGGTGAGCAGTTCTTC
TRBV7-2	few	-	TRBJ1-1	CASSSWKNSLEAFF	TGTGCCAGCAGCTCCTGGAAGAACAGCCTTGAAGCTTTCTTT
TRBV13	-	-	TRBJ2-7	CASSLVVSEQYF	TGTGCCAGCAGCTTAGTTGTGAGCGAGCAGTACTTC
TRBV7-9	-	TRBD2	TRBJ2-3	CASSSAGGSTDTQYF	TGTGCCAGCAGCTCCGCGGGGGGGAGCACAGATACGCAGTATTTT
TRBV4-2	few	-	TRBJ1-5	CASSQEPADRERPQHF	TGTGCCAGCAGCCAAGAACCCGCGGACAGAGAACGGCCCCAGCATTTT
TRBV29-1	few	TRBD2	TRBJ2-1	CSVEGVVLAGQNEQFF	TGCAGCGTTGAAGGGGTCGTACTAGCGGGACAGAATGAGCAGTTCTTC
TRBV4-2	-	TRBD2	TRBJ2-2	CASSQEGLAGGELFF	TGTGCCAGCAGCCAAGAGGGCCTAGCGGGGGGGGAGCTGTTTTTT
TRBV2	few	-	TRBJ2-6	CASNLEGAGANVLTF	TGTGCCAGCAATCTGGAGGGTGCTGGGGCCAACGTCCTGACTTTC
TRBV5-1	-	-	TRBJ2-3	CASSLEKSTDTQYF	TGCGCCAGCAGCTTAGAGAAGAGCACAGATACGCAGTATTTT
TRBV30	few	TRBD2	TRBJ2-1	CAWTHGGDEQFF	TGTGCCTGGACCCACGGGGGGGATGAGCAGTTCTTC
TRBV28	-	-	TRBJ2-7	CASSPPIGGHSYEQYF	TGTGCCAGCAGTCCTCCCATCGGCGGGCACTCCTACGAGCAGTACTTC
TRBV7-2	many	TRBD2	TRBJ2-3	CASSLSTSGATDTQYF	TGTGCCAGCAGCTTATCGACTAGCGGGGCGACAGATACGCAGTATTTT
TRBV4-3	-	-	TRBJ1-2	CASSQERVQYGYTF	TGCGCCAGCAGCCAAGAACGGGTTCAGTATGGCTACACCTTC
TRBV18	few	-	TRBJ2-7	CASSRPAEGYEQYF	TGTGCCAGCTCACGCCCAGCGGAGGGATACGAGCAGTACTTC
TRBV9	few	TRBD2	TRBJ2-2	CASSVAGASGRNTGELFF	TGTGCCAGCAGCGTAGCTGGGGCTAGCGGGAGGAACACCGGGGAGCTGTTTTTT
TRBV20-1	-	-	TRBJ2-7	CSGSLYEQYF	TGCAGTGGAAGTCTTTACGAGCAGTACTTC
TRBV6-5	few	TRBD1	TRBJ2-1	CASSTDRDQFF	TGTGCCAGCAGTACAGACAGGGATCAGTTCTTC
TRBV7-2	many	-	TRBJ2-3	CASSLHLGSSVYF	TGTGCCAGCAGCTTACATCTCGGTTCGAGCGTGTATTTT
TRBV15	few	TRBD1	TRBJ1-2	CATSRLRDRVDGYTF	TGTGCCACCAGCAGACTCCGGGACAGGGTTGATGGCTACACCTTC
TRBV11-2	few	TRBD1	TRBJ2-1	CASSFWGTGSYNEQFF	TGTGCCAGCAGCTTCTGGGGGACAGGCTCCTACAATGAGCAGTTCTTC
TRBV5-4	few	-	TRBJ2-5	CASSLRTRQETQYF	TGTGCCAGCAGCTTGAGGACACGCCAAGAGACCCAGTACTTC
TRBV27	-	TRBD1	TRBJ2-5	CASSTGQAIQETQYF	TGTGCCAGCAGTACGGGACAGGCGATACAAGAGACCCAGTACTTC
TRBV9	-	-	TRBJ1-5	CASSSTGTNQPQHF	TGTGCCAGCAGTTCCACAGGGACCAATCAGCCCCAGCATTTT
TRBV14	few	-	TRBJ1-1	CASSSTGWATEAFF	TGTGCCAGCAGCAGTACAGGTTGGGCCACTGAAGCTTTCTTT
TRBV29-1	-	TRBD1	TRBJ1-1	CSVSTGGWTEAFF	TGCAGCGTTTCTACAGGGGGATGGACTGAAGCTTTCTTT
TRBV28	-	-	TRBJ2-7	CASSFSAPPYEQYF	TGTGCCAGCAGTTTTTCAGCGCCGCCCTACGAGCAGTACTTC
TRBV10-2	few	TRBD2	TRBJ2-4	CASSEHGTSGENIQYF	TGCGCCAGCAGTGAGCACGGGACTAGCGGAGAAAACATTCAGTACTTC
TRBV18	-	-	TRBJ1-5	CASSPRAQGGDQPQHF	TGTGCCAGCTCACCAAGGGCGCAGGGAGGCGATCAGCCCCAGCATTTT
TRBV30	few	TRBD1	TRBJ2-7	CAWTPGGNYEQYF	TGTGCCTGGACCCCAGGGGGAAACTACGAGCAGTACTTC
TRBV6-5	few	TRBD1	TRBJ1-4	CASSYLTTGTEKLFF	TGTGCCAGCAGTTACCTAACGACAGGGACGGAAAAACTGTTTTTT
TRBV7-3	-	-	TRBJ1-5	CASSPGRDEPQHF	TGTGCCAGCAGCCCTGGGAGGGATGAGCCCCAGCATTTT
TRBV4-1	-	TRBD1	TRBJ1-2	CASSRGTGNQYGYTF	TGCGCCAGCAGCCGAGGGACAGGGAATCAATATGGCTACACCTTC
TRBV9	few	-	TRBJ2-3	CASSVGATSTDTQYF	TGTGCCAGCAGCGTAGGCGCAACTAGCACAGATACGCAGTATTTT
TRBV7-3	-	TRBD1	TRBJ1-1	CASSLTPGQGNTEAFF	TGTGCCAGCAGCTTAACTCCGGGACAGGGTAACACTGAAGCTTTCTTT
TRBV18	-	TRBD1	TRBJ2-3	CASSPPGQGLDTQYF	TGTGCCAGCTCACCACCGGGACAGGGGTTAGATACGCAGTATTTT
TRBV7-2	-	-	TRBJ2-4	CASSPEGALAKNIQYF	TGTGCCAGCAGCCCTGAAGGGGCTCTAGCCAAAAACATTCAGTACTTC
TRBV6-5	few	TRBD1	TRBJ1-2	CASSYVGDRGYGYTF	TGTGCCAGCAGTTACGTCGGGGACAGAGGCTATGGCTACACCTTC